The 6 T cell receptor beta chains reported below all come from one sample, sequenced in a study of identifying expanded T cells in peripheral blood. The method was immunoSEQ multiplex PCR; TCRdb's version includes in-frame clones alone and lacks a portion of them. The table shows around 68,000 clones, with around 87% occurring only once. The sample taken for sequencing was blood. The receptor set was obtained from a person aged 18 to 69 in good health.

The CDR3 reads CASSHPGQGEETQYF. CDR3 nucleotides: TGCGCCAGCAGCCACCCTGGACAGGGGGAGGAGACCCAGTACTTC. The chain couples TRBV4-1 to TRBJ2-5, with TRBD1 identical over 10 bases. This CDR3 is built from 15 residues. V lost 3 bases to trimming and J lost 5 bases; unmatched junction nucleotides: 6. The germline CDR1 and CDR2 sequences are MGHRA and YSYEKL.

The rearrangement uses TRBV7-2 and TRBJ2-6; D is uncertain. V was pared by 3 bases and J by 4 bases, with 7 bases between. Per the germline V gene, CDR1 is SGHTA and CDR2 is FQGNSA. The length of the CDR3 is 14 residues. CDR3 coding DNA: TGTGCCAGCAGCTTTGGGTCAGGGGCCAACGTCCTGACTTTC. Its translation is CASSFGSGANVLTF. The full variable domain, rest sourced from reference TRBV7-2 and TRBJ2-6, is GAGVSQSPSNKVTEKGKDVELRCDPISGHTALYWYRQSLGQGLEFLIYFQGNSAPDKSGLPSDRFSAERTGGSVSTLTIQRTQQEDSAVYLCASSFGSGANVLTFGAGSRLTVL.

The chain combines TRBV2 with TRBJ2-7; D call uncertain. Germline V gene data show CDR1 as SNHLY and CDR2 as FYNNEI. The CDR3 has 11 amino acids. The V end lost 1 base, the J end lost 5 bases, and 3 bases lay between the germline ends. For the CDR3, the DNA is TGTGCCAGCAGTGAAGTGGACGAGCAGTACTTC. Translated, it gives CASSEVDEQYF.

CDR3 DNA: TGTGCCAGCAGCCAAGGGCCGGGGGGGAACCAAGAGACCCAGTACTTC. Its protein product is CASSQGPGGNQETQYF. This chain uses TRBV4-2 with TRBJ2-5; 8 nucleotides align to TRBD2. The CDR3 has 16 amino acids. Germline V gene sequence: CDR1 LGHNA, CDR2 YNFKEQ. V lost 1 base to trimming and J lost 0 bases; unmatched junction nucleotides: 4.

V is TRBV7-8 and J is TRBJ2-2, with a tentative D call TRBD1 (6 bases). Germline V lookup: CDR1 SGHVS, CDR2 FQNEAQ. Trimming removed 5 bases from V and 7 bases from J, with 11 bases in between. This CDR3 region has 13 residues. The CDR3 DNA follows: TGTGCCAGCAGCCCAGGGGCGGGCGGGGAGCTGTTTTTT. Its translation is CASSPGAGGELFF.

CDR3 region: CASSQVGSSGPSYEQYF. The DNA for the CDR3 is TGTGCCAGCAGCCAAGTAGGTAGTAGCGGACCCTCCTACGAGCAGTACTTC. The chain links TRBV4-2 to TRBJ2-7; D might be TRBD2 (6 bases). CDR1 LGHNA and CDR2 YNFKEQ come from the germline V gene. Trimming pared 1 base from V and 0 bases from J, leaving 16 bases between. This CDR3 comprises 17 residues.